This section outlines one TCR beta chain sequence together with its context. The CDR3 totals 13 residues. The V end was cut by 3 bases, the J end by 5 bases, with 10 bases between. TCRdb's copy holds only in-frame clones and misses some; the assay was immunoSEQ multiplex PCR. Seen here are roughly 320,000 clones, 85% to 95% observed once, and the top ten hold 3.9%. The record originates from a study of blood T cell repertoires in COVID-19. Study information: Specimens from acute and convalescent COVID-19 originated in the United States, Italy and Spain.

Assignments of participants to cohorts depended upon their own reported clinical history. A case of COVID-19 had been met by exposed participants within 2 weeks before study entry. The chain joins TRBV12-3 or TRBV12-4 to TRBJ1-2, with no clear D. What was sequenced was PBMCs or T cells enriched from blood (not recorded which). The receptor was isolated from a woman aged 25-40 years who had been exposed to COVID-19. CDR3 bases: TGTGCCAGCAGTTTTGGGGAGCTTTATGGCTACACCTTC. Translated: CASSFGELYGYTF.